Below, 24 T cell receptor beta chains from the same sample are listed, as sequenced in a study of T cell responses to AZD1222 COVID-19 vaccine (dated by TCRdb to 2020 to 2023). Library construction relied on the immunoSEQ multiplex PCR assay. Not all clones reach the TCRdb copy of this immuneACCESS table, which keeps in-frame sequences only. Checked studies attribute under half of the gap to unresolved V genes and leave the rest unexplained. This sample comprises 85,000 to 90,000 clones, 85% to 90% of them detected only once. The ten largest clonotypes hold about a tenth of the sample. The time point label of this sample denotes: baseline before first vaccination. Taken with the paper, the label for treatment or condition translates to: meningococcal conjugate vaccine given as trial control. Source: peripheral blood, taken on day 0 of MenACWY control vaccination. The source of these receptors is an adult in good health.

V and J are TRBV15 and TRBJ1-1; D gene unclear. The germline V gene encodes CDR1 LNHNV and CDR2 YYDKDF (reference sequence). This CDR3 is built from 15 residues. Between the trimmed V and J ends, which lost 0 bases and 1 base, there was a span of 9 bases. CDR3 sequence: CATSREGGGNTEAFF. The CDR3 DNA reads as TGTGCCACCAGCAGAGAGGGAGGAGGGAACACTGAAGCTTTCTTT.

The genes are TRBV28 and TRBJ2-3; 12 positions match TRBD2. The CDR3 has 15 residues. J was trimmed by 6 bases and V by 6 bases; bases with no gene match: 7. In germline, CDR1 is MDHEN, CDR2 SYDVKM. The CDR3 protein is CASRSTSGGRDTQYF. The DNA of the CDR3 is TGTGCCAGCAGGTCGACTAGCGGGGGTAGGGATACGCAGTATTTT.

This clone came up once. The chain links TRBV23-1 to TRBJ1-6; 8 bases map to TRBD1. TRBV23-1 is identified as an open reading frame with a role that is uncertain. This CDR3 has 16 amino acids. The ends lost 4 bases at V and 4 bases at J; junction bases unmatched: 6. CDR3 region: CASSPPGQEYNSPLHF. CDR3 DNA sequence: TGCGCCAGCAGTCCTCCGGGACAGGAGTATAATTCACCCCTCCACTTT.

The rearrangement links TRBV5-5 to TRBJ2-3; 13 bases align to TRBD2. The CDR3 runs 16 residues. Germline CDR1 SGHKS, CDR2 YYEKEE (reference sequence). Losses at the gene ends were 4 bases for V and 3 bases for J; bases not matched to a gene: 5. The CDR3 DNA reads as TGTGCCAGCAGCCGGGGACTAGCGGGGACGACAGATACGCAGTATTTT. It encodes CASSRGLAGTTDTQYF.

The chain has TRBV4-1 and TRBJ1-2; D ambiguous. Germline CDR1 is MGHRA and CDR2 is YSYEKL. The CDR3 length is 13 residues. Deletions cut 0 bases from V and 4 bases from J, with 6 bases between. The CDR3 nucleotides are TGCGCCAGCAGCCAAGACACCGGCTATGGCTACACCTTC. Encoded protein: CASSQDTGYGYTF.

The chain links TRBV14 to TRBJ1-2; D possibly corresponds to TRBD1 (5 bases). This CDR3 comprises 14 residues. The germline V gene has CDR1 SGHDN and CDR2 FVKESK. Trimming removed 2 bases at V and 6 bases at J, with 13 bases between. For the CDR3, the DNA is TGTGCCAGCAGCCAAATTCGGCAGGGCAATGGCTACACCTTC. Its protein is CASSQIRQGNGYTF.

The chain joins TRBV7-2 to TRBJ1-1; the D is unclear. From germline, CDR1 is SGHTA and CDR2 FQGNSA. The CDR3 runs 15 residues. V lost 1 base, J lost 4 bases, and 13 bases lay in between. CDR3 coding DNA: TGTGCCAGCAGCTTAGACAGAGCCCCCTTCACTGAAGCTTTCTTT. It is translated as CASSLDRAPFTEAFF.

The rearrangement links TRBV6-5 to TRBJ2-1, with a weak D call TRBD2 (5 bases). V gave up 6 bases and J gave up 8 bases, with 17 bases separating them. Germline loops: CDR1 MNHEY, CDR2 SVGAGI. The CDR3 sequence is 14 residues long. This chain's CDR3 is CASRMDWGSHEQFF. The CDR3 DNA sequence: TGTGCCAGCAGAATGGACTGGGGATCTCATGAGCAGTTCTTC.

V usage is TRBV12-3 or TRBV12-4 and J usage is TRBJ1-2; D remains unclear. V was cut by 3 bases and J by 1 base, with 6 bases left in between. This CDR3 contains 13 residues. In nucleotides, the CDR3 is TGTGCCAGCAGTTTTAGTGGTAACTATGGCTACACCTTC. Residues: CASSFSGNYGYTF.

This clone was picked up one time. V is TRBV5-5 and J is TRBJ2-7, with 7 bases aligning to TRBD1. With V trimmed by 0 bases and J by 7 bases, 10 bases remained unmatched. Germline V CDR1 and CDR2: SGHKS, YYEKEE (reference sequence). The CDR3 totals 15 residues. As DNA, the CDR3 is TGTGCCAGCAGCTTGGGACTACAGGGGTCGGGGGAGCAGTACTTC. It translates to CASSLGLQGSGEQYF.

The gene calls are TRBV6-6 and TRBJ1-5, with D maybe TRBD1 (6 bases). Germline V CDR1 and CDR2: MNHNY, SVGAGI (reference sequence). Trimming pared 5 bases from V and 3 bases from J, leaving 14 bases between. CDR3 size: 15 residues. The CDR3 bases are TGTGCCAGCAGTGACTGGGGGGCCCCCAATCAGCCCCAGCATTTT. Translated, it gives CASSDWGAPNQPQHF.

V and J are TRBV3-1 (or the pseudogene TRBV3-2) and TRBJ2-2; D is possibly TRBD2 (5 bases). This CDR3 comprises 14 residues. Germline V gives CDR1 LGHDT, CDR2 YNNKEL (reference sequence). Trimming stripped 2 bases from V and 7 bases from J, with 11 bases between. The CDR3, as DNA: TGTGCCAGCAGCCAAACGGGATATTACGGGGAGCTGTTTTTT. This translates into CASSQTGYYGELFF.

The V gene is TRBV30, the J gene TRBJ1-5; 7 bases fit TRBD1. Unmatched junction bases numbered 10, after V lost 2 bases and J lost 3 bases. Per germline, CDR1 GTSNPN and CDR2 SVGIG (reference sequence). This CDR3 comprises 16 residues. The DNA for the CDR3 is TGTGCCTGGAGTCCTGGGACAGCCAATTTCAATCAGCCCCAGCATTTT. Encoded protein: CAWSPGTANFNQPQHF. Supplemented by reference TRBV30 and TRBJ1-5, the full variable domain reads SQTIHQWPATLVQPVGSPLSLECTVEGTSNPNLYWYRQAAGRGLQLLFYSVGIGQISSEVPQNLSASRPQDRQFILSSKKLLLSDSGFYLCAWSPGTANFNQPQHFGDGTRLSIL.

The chain recombines TRBV30 with TRBJ2-3, with D unresolved. In germline, CDR1 is GTSNPN, CDR2 SVGIG (reference sequence). The CDR3 length is 14 residues. Trimming stripped 7 bases from V and 4 bases from J, with 18 bases between. CDR3 in amino acids: CALNRAPGPDTQYF. The CDR3 nucleotides are TGTGCCTTGAACCGGGCCCCAGGCCCAGATACGCAGTATTTT.

V usage is TRBV6-5 and J usage is TRBJ1-1, with D tentatively TRBD1 (5 bases). Trimming cost V 5 bases and J 1 base, with 14 bases left between them. CDR1 and CDR2 from the germline V gene are MNHEY and SVGAGI. The CDR3 runs 15 residues. The CDR3 region is CASSPRVGGNTEAFF. Written as DNA, the CDR3 is TGTGCCAGCAGTCCCAGGGTGGGGGGGAACACTGAAGCTTTCTTT.

The chain recombines TRBV10-3 with TRBJ2-2; 10 bases map to TRBD2. CDR3 length: 16 residues. Germline values: CDR1 ENHRY, CDR2 SYGVKD. The trim removed 5 bases at V and 2 bases at J, leaving 5 bases unmatched. The CDR3 region has the DNA TGTGCCATCAGTAAAACTAGCGGGGAAAACACCGGGGAGCTGTTTTTT. This sequence encodes CAISKTSGENTGELFF.

The J gene is TRBJ1-2, the V gene TRBV5-6; TRBD1 is a possible D gene (5 bases). V was pared by 4 bases and J by 3 bases, with 13 bases between. The CDR3 is 14 residues long. In germline, CDR1 is SGHDT, CDR2 YYEEEE. The CDR3 DNA reads TGTGCCAGCAGCCCCGGACACTTCGACTATGGCTACACCTTC. The encoded protein is CASSPGHFDYGYTF.

This clone appeared a single time. The rearrangement links TRBV5-1 to TRBJ1-4; TRBD1 aligns across 7 bases. The length of the CDR3 is 16 residues. In germline, CDR1 is SGHRS, CDR2 YFSETQ. J gave up 0 bases and V 5 bases, and 7 bases lay outside the gene matches. For the CDR3, the DNA is TGCGCCAGCAGTCTGACAGGGAGTGCAACTAATGAAAAACTGTTTTTT. The encoded protein is CASSLTGSATNEKLFF.

The V gene is TRBV5-6, the J gene TRBJ2-2; D is perhaps TRBD1 or TRBD2 (5 bases each). The CDR3 extends over 14 amino acids. In germline, CDR1 is SGHDT, CDR2 YYEEEE. Trimming took off 1 base at V and 6 bases at J, with 10 bases between the two ends. DNA for the CDR3: TGTGCCAGCAGCTTGTGGCTGGGGGCCGGGGAGCTGTTTTTT. It yields the protein CASSLWLGAGELFF.

The chain is built from TRBV30 and TRBJ1-2; D not certain. The V and J ends lost 3 bases and 3 bases respectively, with 8 bases between them. Germline lookup yields CDR1 GTSNPN and CDR2 SVGIG (reference sequence). This CDR3 is 12 amino acids long. CDR3 loop: CAWRDGDYGYTF. The CDR3 nucleotides read TGTGCCTGGAGAGACGGGGACTATGGCTACACCTTC.

The chain has TRBV13 and TRBJ2-3; D not resolved. The CDR3 consists of 14 residues. Trimming cost V 0 bases and J 2 bases, with 6 bases left between them. Germline CDR1 is PRHDT and CDR2 is FYEKMQ (reference sequence). The CDR3 DNA reads TGTGCCAGCAGCTTAGGGCCGAACACAGATACGCAGTATTTT. Its translation: CASSLGPNTDTQYF.

The chain uses TRBV6-1 and TRBJ2-7; a possible D gene is TRBD2 (5 bases). V lost 3 bases to trimming and J lost 4 bases, with 16 bases between them. The germline gives CDR1 MNHNS, CDR2 SASEGT. The CDR3 totals 15 residues. The CDR3 DNA is TGTGCCAGCAGTGATGGCGGGCCCCGGCATTACGAGCAGTACTTC. It yields the protein CASSDGGPRHYEQYF.

The chain couples TRBV7-2 to TRBJ1-5, with D possibly TRBD1 on 6 matching bases. This CDR3 region has 12 residues. Germline lookup yields CDR1 SGHTA and CDR2 FQGNSA. V shed 6 bases and J shed 6 bases, with 9 bases lying between them. CDR3 sequence: CASRTGSQPQHF. The DNA of the CDR3 is TGTGCCAGCAGAACAGGGTCTCAGCCCCAGCATTTT.

J is TRBJ2-7 and V is TRBV11-2; D may match TRBD1 or TRBD2 (5 bases each). The germline V gene encodes CDR1 SGHAT and CDR2 FQNNGV. The CDR3 covers 15 residues. V was trimmed by 0 bases and J by 2 bases, leaving 11 bases between them. The CDR3: CASSLERGSAYEQYF. Here the CDR3 DNA reads TGTGCCAGCAGCTTAGAGAGGGGTTCCGCCTACGAGCAGTACTTC. The entire variable domain, with the rest obtained from reference TRBV11-2 and TRBJ2-7, is as follows: EAGVAQSPRYKIIEKRQSVAFWCNPISGHATLYWYQQILGQGPKLLIQFQNNGVVDDSQLPKDRFSAERLKGVDSTLKIQPAKLEDSAVYLCASSLERGSAYEQYFGPGTRLTVT.